Shown below are 15 T cell receptor beta chains from a single sample sequenced in a study of CD8+CD57+ T cells in acquired aplastic anemia. CDR3 and TCR beta VDJ profiling relied on genomic DNA as the template. TCRdb called the reads again in MiXCR, with one record for every CDR3 protein. The sample yields under 75,000 distinct CDR3 sequences, approximately 54% seen once. Material for sequencing was sorted CD4+, CD8+, or CD8+CD57+ T cells (not recorded which) from PBMCs. Source of these receptors: a human donor in good health, serving as a control.

The genes are TRBV2 and TRBJ2-1, with no clear D. V was trimmed by 7 bases and J by 8 bases, leaving 21 bases between them. This CDR3 is 15 amino acids long. CDR1 is SNHLY, CDR2 FYNNEI, per germline. CDR3 amino acids: CASIPPRPGAHEQFF. The CDR3, as DNA: TGTGCCAGCATCCCCCCCAGGCCCGGCGCGCATGAGCAGTTCTTC.

This clonotype was recorded many times. In DNA form, the CDR3 reads TGTGCCAGCAGTTTCACAGGGGCCACTGAAGCTTTCTTT. Translating it yields CASSFTGATEAFF. This sequence joins TRBV27 and TRBJ1-1; 7 nucleotides agree with TRBD1. Trimming removed 3 bases from V and 4 bases from J; junction bases left unmatched: 2. CDR3 size: 13 residues. Germline CDR1 MNHEY, CDR2 SMNVEV (reference sequence).

J is TRBJ2-7 and V is TRBV29-1, with D uncertain. V dropped 4 bases and J dropped 0 bases, with 10 bases sitting between them. The V gene's germline CDR1 is SQVTM and CDR2 ANQGSEA. This CDR3 has 13 amino acids. The CDR3 is CSVAGYSSYEQYF. The CDR3 region has the DNA TGCAGCGTTGCTGGATACAGCTCCTACGAGCAGTACTTC.

With respect to this clonotype: It is unclear where the CDR3 begins or ends on the DNA, so no DNA is shown, and the CDR3 is as TCRdb lists it. The rearrangement links TRBV2 to TRBJ2-6; the table assigns TRBD2, which was not confirmed against the DNA. CDR1 SNHLY and CDR2 FYNNEI come from the germline V gene. Both ends counted, the CDR3 spans 15 residues. Here the CDR3 reads CATSGVGSGANVLIF.

The rearrangement links TRBV20-1 to TRBJ2-7, with 10 bases that match TRBD2. V shed 6 bases, J shed 2 bases, and the junction held 7 bases outside the gene matches. This CDR3 region has 14 residues. From germline, CDR1 is DFQATT and CDR2 SNEGSKA (reference sequence). The CDR3 is CSANGLAEPYEQYF. DNA of the CDR3: TGCAGTGCAAACGGACTAGCGGAACCCTACGAGCAGTACTTC.

The V call is TRBV27, the J call TRBJ2-1; TRBD2 matches 9 bases. The CDR3 runs 16 residues. CDR1 and CDR2 from the germline V gene are MNHEY and SMNVEV (reference sequence). J was trimmed by 4 bases and V by 5 bases; bases with no gene match: 9. The CDR3 protein is CASSQIAGVGYNEQFF. CDR3 DNA: TGTGCCAGCAGTCAAATAGCGGGGGTTGGATACAATGAGCAGTTCTTC.

This clonotype was picked up many times. The V gene is TRBV7-9, the J gene TRBJ2-1; weak D call: TRBD1 (6 bases). Trimming cost V 5 bases and J 0 bases, with 14 bases left between them. Germline CDR1 and CDR2: SEHNR and FQNEAQ (reference sequence). The CDR3 consists of 16 residues. The chain's CDR3 is CASSGAGESSYNEQFF. The CDR3 region has the DNA TGTGCCAGCAGCGGAGCAGGGGAAAGCTCCTACAATGAGCAGTTCTTC.

For this clonotype: No conserved phenylalanine or tryptophan ends this CDR3, so it is likely a read error. The V call is TRBV30, the J call TRBJ2-6; maybe TRBD1 (5 bases). The germline V gene encodes CDR1 GTSNPN and CDR2 SVGIG (reference sequence). CDR3 length: 14 residues. V gave up 0 bases and J gave up 11 bases, with 14 bases separating them. The CDR3 DNA reads TGTGCCTGGAGTGTTCCAGGGTATGCAGACGTCCTGACTTCC. This codes for CAWSVPGYADVLTS.

Only a few counts were recorded for this clonotype. This sequence joins TRBV3-1 and TRBJ1-2; TRBD1 agrees at 8 bases. Germline CDR1 is LGHDT and CDR2 is YNNKEL (reference sequence). V shed 2 bases, J shed 5 bases, and the junction held 22 bases outside the gene matches. This CDR3 region has 20 residues. CDR3: CASSQFLGDISTGEAYGYTF. CDR3 coding DNA: TGTGCCAGCAGCCAATTTTTAGGTGACATTTCGACAGGGGAAGCATATGGCTACACCTTC.

This clonotype was seen many times. The J gene is TRBJ2-7, the V gene TRBV7-6; D is unclear. This CDR3 has 15 amino acids. CDR1 and CDR2 from the germline V gene are SGHVS and FNYEAQ. Trimming left V 1 base short and J 0 bases short, with 10 bases between. This chain's CDR3 is CASSLVAGASYEQYF. Written as DNA, the CDR3 is TGTGCCAGCAGCTTAGTTGCCGGAGCCTCCTACGAGCAGTACTTC.

V gene TRBV7-2 combines with J gene TRBJ1-2; D is unresolved. The CDR3 extends over 12 amino acids. V was pared by 5 bases and J by 4 bases, with 8 bases between. Per the germline V gene, CDR1 is SGHTA and CDR2 is FQGNSA. CDR3 DNA sequence: TGTGCCAGCAGCCGGGAGTCCTATGGCTACACCTTC. It codes for CASSRESYGYTF.

The chain has TRBV29-1 and TRBJ2-6, with TRBD1 identical over 8 bases. The CDR3 contains 16 residues. V was pared by 6 bases and J by 0 bases, with 7 bases of the junction left unmatched. Germline values: CDR1 SQVTM, CDR2 ANQGSEA. The CDR3 is CSVGQGPNSGANVLTF. For the CDR3, the DNA is TGCAGCGTCGGACAGGGACCTAACTCTGGGGCCAACGTCCTGACTTTC.

With regard to this clonotype: One end of the junction varies from germline; a read error may be responsible. The rearrangement uses TRBV7-9 and TRBJ2-7, with 8 bases that match TRBD2. CDR3 size: 12 residues. CDR1 is SEHNR, CDR2 FQNEAQ, per germline (reference sequence). The CDR3 spells CASSLAGREQYF. The CDR3 DNA sequence: TGTGCCAGCAGTTTAGCGGGGAGGGAGCAGTACTTC. Together with reference TRBV7-9 and TRBJ2-7, the CDR3 gives the full variable domain: DTGVSQNPRHKITKRGQNVTFRCDPISEHNRLYWYRQTLGQGPEFLTYFQNEAQLEKSRLLSDRFSAERPKGSFSTLEIQRTEQGDSAMYLCASSLAGREQYFGPGTRLTVT.

This clonotype was observed a handful of times. Given a much more abundant clone one base away, this may be a read error. This chain links TRBV13 with TRBJ2-5; the D gene could be TRBD1 or TRBD2 (5 bases each). Looked up from germline, CDR1 is PRHDT and CDR2 is FYEKMQ (reference sequence). This CDR3 is 17 amino acids long. In DNA form, the CDR3 reads TGTGCCATCAGCTTAGTGGAGGCAGGGACCACCCAAGAGACCCAGTACTTC. Its translation is CAISLVEAGTTQETQYF. Using reference TRBV13 and TRBJ2-5 for the parts outside the CDR3, the full variable domain is AAGVIQSPRHLIKEKRETATLKCYPIPRHDTVYWYQQGPGQDPQFLISFYEKMQSDKGSIPDRFSAQQFSDYHSELNMSSLELGDSALYFCAISLVEAGTTQETQYFGPGTRLLVL.

The chain has TRBV7-8 and TRBJ2-7; TRBD2 matches at 8 bases. J was trimmed by 7 bases and V by 5 bases; bases with no gene match: 16. Germline V gene lookup returns CDR1 SGHVS and CDR2 FQNEAQ. The CDR3 length is 16 residues. CDR3 region: CASSQAKGTRVVEQYF. The CDR3 nucleotides are TGTGCCAGCAGCCAAGCCAAGGGGACTAGAGTGGTAGAGCAGTACTTC. Full variable domain (rest looked up from reference TRBV7-8 and TRBJ2-7): GAGVSQSPRYKVAKRGQDVALRCDPISGHVSLFWYQQALGQGPEFLTYFQNEAQLDKSGLPSDRFFAERPEGSVSTLKIQRTQQEDSAVYLCASSQAKGTRVVEQYFGPGTRLTVT.